The next 12 T cell receptor beta chains were all read from a single sample in a study of human T cells and chemical hapten exposure. Regarding time point: pre-sensitization, week 0. Treatment meaning: therapeutic diphenylcyclopropenone sensitization with weekly scalp DPC. TCRdb ran MiXCR on the RACE reads and lists one entry per CDR3 protein. The sample includes roughly 38,000 distinct CDR3 sequences, 12% of them seen just once. The material sequenced was whole blood, taken in connection with sensitization to the hapten diphenylcyclopropenone (DPC). These receptors were collected from a woman younger than 45 with alopecia areata. Some clones in this sample may be carry-over from other donors' samples.

This clonotype was observed many times. The rearrangement links TRBV25-1 to TRBJ1-1, with D tentatively TRBD1 (6 bases). CDR3 size: 16 residues. Germline V gene data show CDR1 as MGHDK and CDR2 as SYGVNS. V shed 2 bases and J shed 0 bases, with 13 bases lying between them. The DNA for the CDR3 is TGTGCCAGCAGTGAAGGGTGGGGGACAATGAACACTGAAGCTTTCTTT. The encoded protein is CASSEGWGTMNTEAFF.

V gene TRBV9 combines with J gene TRBJ2-2; 10 positions agree with TRBD1. Per germline, CDR1 SGDLS and CDR2 YYNGEE. CDR3 length equals 16 residues. Unmatched junction bases numbered 4, after V lost 0 bases and J lost 5 bases. In nucleotides, the CDR3 is TGTGCCAGCAGCGTAGACGACAGGGGGCGGACCGGGGAGCTGTTTTTT. Translating gives CASSVDDRGRTGELFF. The full variable domain, its missing parts supplied by reference TRBV9 and TRBJ2-2, is DSGVTQTPKHLITATGQRVTLRCSPRSGDLSVYWYQQSLDQGLQFLIQYYNGEERAKGNILERFSAQQFPDLHSELNLSSLELGDSALYFCASSVDDRGRTGELFFGEGSRLTVL.

This clonotype was detected many times. V gene TRBV29-1 combines with J gene TRBJ2-5; D is uncertain. The ends were cut back, 2 bases at V and 0 bases at J, with 10 bases in the middle. The CDR3 runs to 14 residues. Germline V lookup: CDR1 SQVTM, CDR2 ANQGSEA. Here the CDR3 DNA reads TGCAGCGTTGAAAGTGGTTGGTACCAAGAGACCCAGTACTTC. It specifies CSVESGWYQETQYF.

This rearrangement joins TRBV28 to TRBJ1-4; D unclear. Trimming stripped 6 bases from V and 2 bases from J, with 13 bases between. CDR1 is MDHEN and CDR2 is SYDVKM in the germline V gene. The CDR3 runs 15 residues. The CDR3 nucleotides are TGTGCCAGCAGGACGGGCGCAGCTACTAATGAAAAACTGTTTTTT. It yields the protein CASRTGAATNEKLFF.

The chain recombines TRBV28 with TRBJ2-1; D not certain. Per germline, CDR1 MDHEN and CDR2 SYDVKM. The CDR3 loop spans 14 amino acids. The ends were cut back, 5 bases at V and 9 bases at J, with 17 bases in the middle. The CDR3 sequence is CASSLQVPGPEQFF. The CDR3, as DNA: TGTGCCAGCAGTCTCCAGGTACCGGGCCCTGAGCAGTTCTTC.

This clonotype was counted a few times. CDR3 in amino acids: CAWKVWEKLFF. The CDR3 nucleotides read TGTGCCTGGAAAGTTTGGGAAAAACTGTTTTTT. The V call is TRBV30, the J call TRBJ1-4; no definite D call. Germline CDR1 reads GTSNPN; CDR2 reads SVGIG (reference sequence). V lost 4 bases, J lost 8 bases, and 8 bases lay in between. The CDR3 runs to 11 residues.

The chain carries TRBV12-3 or TRBV12-4 and TRBJ1-3; 7 positions match TRBD1. The CDR3 consists of 15 residues. J lost 9 bases, V lost 8 bases, and 16 bases had no gene match. The CDR3 DNA is TGTGCCAGCGACTCGCGCGGGACAGCCCGTAGCACCATATATTTT. Translation gives CASDSRGTARSTIYF.

The chain is built from TRBV4-3 and TRBJ2-7, with 8 positions matching TRBD2. J gave up 0 bases and V 3 bases, and 7 bases lay outside the gene matches. The germline V gene has CDR1 LGHNA and CDR2 YSLEER. This CDR3 has 16 amino acids. CDR3 bases: TGCGCCAGCAGCCAGGTAGCGGGACGGGGCTCCTACGAGCAGTACTTC. It is translated as CASSQVAGRGSYEQYF.

This clonotype is categorized as large (0.1 to 1%). V gene TRBV12-3 or TRBV12-4 combines with J gene TRBJ2-3; 10 nucleotides match TRBD2. Trimming cost V 5 bases and J 7 bases; bases outside gene matches: 9. There are 15 residues in the CDR3. The CDR3 loop is CASSAVGTSVHTQYF. The CDR3 DNA sequence: TGTGCCAGCAGTGCAGTGGGGACTAGCGTCCATACGCAGTATTTT.

This clonotype was recorded at least ten times. The chain carries TRBV4-3 and TRBJ2-2; 14 bases agree with TRBD2. The ends lost 5 bases at V and 7 bases at J; junction bases unmatched: 6. In germline, CDR1 is LGHNA, CDR2 YSLEER. CDR3 size: 16 residues. The CDR3 DNA is TGCGCCAGCAGCGGACAGGGACTAGCGGGAGTCGGGGAGCTGTTTTTT. It encodes CASSGQGLAGVGELFF.

V gene TRBV2 combines with J gene TRBJ2-7; unclear D gene. The CDR3 is made up of 11 amino acids. V dropped 10 bases and J dropped 8 bases, with 15 bases sitting between them. Germline CDR1 reads SNHLY; CDR2 reads FYNNEI. The chain's CDR3 is CANKVEVKQYF. DNA of the CDR3: TGTGCCAACAAGGTCGAGGTGAAGCAGTACTTC. Full variable domain (rest looked up from reference TRBV2 and TRBJ2-7): EPEVTQTPSHQVTQMGQEVILRCVPISNHLYFYWYRQILGQKVEFLVSFYNNEISEKSEIFDDQFSVERPDGSNFTLKIRSTKLEDSAMYFCANKVEVKQYFGPGTRLTVT.

This sequence joins TRBV7-8 and TRBJ1-1; maybe TRBD1 (5 bases). V was pared by 6 bases and J by 1 base, with 9 bases between. Germline CDR1 and CDR2: SGHVS and FQNEAQ. The CDR3 extends over 13 amino acids. As DNA, the CDR3 is TGTGCCAGCAGTTACCAGGGGAACACTGAAGCTTTCTTT. This gives the protein CASSYQGNTEAFF.